Below are 5 T cell receptor beta chains sequenced from a single sample in a study of blood T cells in healthy people across ages. Next came a second PCR, run for about 7 to 11 cycles, which used a sample-barcoded 5' primer along with a J-beta primer mix. From the 5' RACE reads, TCRdb called clonotypes with MiXCR, one entry per CDR3 protein. This sample has roughly 1.4 million distinct CDR3 sequences, with approximately 60% found just once. The sample comprised blood. These receptors were collected from a man between 18 and 35 years old in good health.

J is TRBJ2-1 and V is TRBV20-1; 10 bases map to TRBD2. The junction had 10 bases not matched to a gene; V was cut back by 7 bases and J by 7 bases. This CDR3 has 14 amino acids. Germline V gene data show CDR1 as DFQATT and CDR2 as SNEGSKA (reference sequence). The CDR3 region has the DNA TGCAGTGTTTCAGGACTAGCGGCCCGTAATGAGCAGTTCTTC. This translates into CSVSGLAARNEQFF.

This clonotype was seen only a few times. The rearrangement links TRBV27 to TRBJ2-5, with no clear D. CDR1 and CDR2 (germline): MNHEY, SMNVEV (reference sequence). The CDR3 spans 12 residues. V was shortened by 6 bases and J by 11 bases, with 16 bases between the two germline ends. CDR3 in DNA: TGTGCCAGCAGCGTCAACTACAATGAGCAGTACTTC. As protein: CASSVNYNEQYF.

The chain joins TRBV29-1 to TRBJ2-3, with 8 nucleotides matching TRBD2. CDR3 length equals 17 residues. V gave up 3 bases and J gave up 0 bases; unmatched junction bases: 11. In germline, CDR1 is SQVTM, CDR2 ANQGSEA. The CDR3 coding sequence is TGCAGCGTTGATGGAGGGCGGGAGGAGATCAGCACAGATACGCAGTATTTT. It is translated as CSVDGGREEISTDTQYF.

This chain connects TRBV4-1 to TRBJ2-1, with a tentative D call TRBD2 (5 bases). Germline loops: CDR1 MGHRA, CDR2 YSYEKL. V was clipped by 2 bases and J by 9 bases, with 23 bases between them. This CDR3 is 17 amino acids long. The CDR3 protein is CASSQLPWRTKQREQFF. CDR3 nucleotide sequence: TGCGCCAGCAGCCAACTGCCCTGGAGGACCAAACAACGTGAGCAGTTCTTC.

The sample holds a few counts of this clonotype. The V gene is TRBV20-1, the J gene TRBJ2-7; 9 positions agree with TRBD1. Germline CDR1 DFQATT, CDR2 SNEGSKA (reference sequence). The CDR3 runs 11 residues. V lost 6 bases and J lost 6; bases outside the gene matches: 3. In DNA form, the CDR3 reads TGCAGTGCACAGACAGGGGGCGAGCAGTACTTC. Amino acids: CSAQTGGEQYF.